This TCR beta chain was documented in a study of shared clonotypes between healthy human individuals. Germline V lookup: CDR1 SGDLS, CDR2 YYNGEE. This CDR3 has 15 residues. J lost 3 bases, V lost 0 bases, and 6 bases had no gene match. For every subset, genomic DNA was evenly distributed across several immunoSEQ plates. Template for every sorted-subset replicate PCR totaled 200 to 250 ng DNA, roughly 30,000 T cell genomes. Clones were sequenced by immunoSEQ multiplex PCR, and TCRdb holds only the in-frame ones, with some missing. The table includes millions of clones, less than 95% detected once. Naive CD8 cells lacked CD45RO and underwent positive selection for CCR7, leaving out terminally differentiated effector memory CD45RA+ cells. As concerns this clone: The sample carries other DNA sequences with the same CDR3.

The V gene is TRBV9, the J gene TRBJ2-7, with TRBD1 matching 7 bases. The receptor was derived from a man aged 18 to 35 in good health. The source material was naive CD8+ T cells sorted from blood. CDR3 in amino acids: CASSVAGTESYEQYF. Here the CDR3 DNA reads TGTGCCAGCAGCGTAGCTGGGACAGAAAGCTACGAGCAGTACTTC.